The clone carrying this T cell receptor (beta chain) was recorded once. This sample stems from a study of blood T cell repertoires in COVID-19. Study context: The United States, Italy and Spain provided the acute and convalescent COVID-19 samples. Sources were T cells, B-cell-depleted T cells, or PBMCs; the material itself was cDNA or gDNA.

Authors' processing steps: Amplification of reference gene primers was used by the study to estimate nucleated cell counts. Sequencing used immunoSEQ multiplex PCR; TCRdb keeps in-frame clones, though not all of them. Clone size and the V and J calls come from that table; the DNA yielded D and trimming. Counted here are around 29,000 clones, approximately 88% occurring once; the ten biggest clones make up approximately 5%. Germline CDR1 reads ENHRY; CDR2 reads SYGVKD. This CDR3 has 16 residues. With V trimmed by 10 bases and J by 7 bases, 12 bases remained unmatched. This TCR came from a human donor in a cohort sampled during active COVID-19. The sample taken for sequencing was peripheral blood. The V and J genes are TRBV10-3 and TRBJ1-6, with 11 bases lining up with TRBD1. The CDR3 here is CATGEWTGGPNSPLHF. CDR3 bases: TGTGCCACCGGGGAGTGGACAGGGGGCCCCAATTCACCCCTCCACTTT.